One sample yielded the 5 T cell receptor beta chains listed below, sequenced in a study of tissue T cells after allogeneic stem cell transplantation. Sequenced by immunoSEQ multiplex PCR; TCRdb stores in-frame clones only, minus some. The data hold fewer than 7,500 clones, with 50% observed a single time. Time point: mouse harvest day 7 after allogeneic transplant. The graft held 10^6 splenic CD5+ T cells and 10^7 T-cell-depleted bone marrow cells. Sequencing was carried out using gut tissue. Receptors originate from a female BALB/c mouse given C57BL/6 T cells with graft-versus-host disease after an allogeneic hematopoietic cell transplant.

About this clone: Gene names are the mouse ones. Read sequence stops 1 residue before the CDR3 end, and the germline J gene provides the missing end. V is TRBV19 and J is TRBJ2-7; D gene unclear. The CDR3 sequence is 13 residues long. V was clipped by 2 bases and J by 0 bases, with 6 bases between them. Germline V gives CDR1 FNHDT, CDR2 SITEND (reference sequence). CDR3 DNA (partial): TGTGCCAGCAGTATGGGTTTCTCCTATGAACAGTAC. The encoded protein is CASSMGFSYEQY. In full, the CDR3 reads CASSMGFSYEQYF. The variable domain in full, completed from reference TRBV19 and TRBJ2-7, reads GGIITQTPKFLIGQEGQKLTLKCQQNFNHDTMYWYRQDSGKGLRLIYYSITENDLQKGDLSEGYDASREKKSSFSLTVTSAQKNEMAVFLCASSMGFSYEQYFGPGTRLTVL.

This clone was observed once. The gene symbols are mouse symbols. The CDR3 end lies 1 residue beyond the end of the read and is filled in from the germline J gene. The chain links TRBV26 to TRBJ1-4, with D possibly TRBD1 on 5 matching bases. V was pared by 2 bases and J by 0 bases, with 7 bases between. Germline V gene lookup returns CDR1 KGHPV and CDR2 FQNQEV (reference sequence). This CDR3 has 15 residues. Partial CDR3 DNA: TGTGCCAGCAGTCTGGGACAATTTTCCAACGAAAGATTATTT. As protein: CASSLGQFSNERLF. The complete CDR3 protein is CASSLGQFSNERLFF.

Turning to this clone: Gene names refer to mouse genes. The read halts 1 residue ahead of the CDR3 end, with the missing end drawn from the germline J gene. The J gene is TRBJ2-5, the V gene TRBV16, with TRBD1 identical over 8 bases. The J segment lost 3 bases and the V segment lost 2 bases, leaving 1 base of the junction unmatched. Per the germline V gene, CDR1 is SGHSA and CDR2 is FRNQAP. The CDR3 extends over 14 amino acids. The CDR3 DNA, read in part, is TGTGCAAGCAGCTTACAGGGGGCGCAAGACACCCAGTAC. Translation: CASSLQGAQDTQY. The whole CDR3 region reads CASSLQGAQDTQYF.

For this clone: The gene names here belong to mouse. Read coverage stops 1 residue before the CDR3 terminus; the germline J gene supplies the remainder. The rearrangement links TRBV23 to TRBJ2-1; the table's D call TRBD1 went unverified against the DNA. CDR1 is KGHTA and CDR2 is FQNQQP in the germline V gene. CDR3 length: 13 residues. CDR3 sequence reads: CSSSPDRGPEQFF. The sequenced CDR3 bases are TGCTCCAGCAGCCCGGACAGGGGTCCTGAGCAGTTC.

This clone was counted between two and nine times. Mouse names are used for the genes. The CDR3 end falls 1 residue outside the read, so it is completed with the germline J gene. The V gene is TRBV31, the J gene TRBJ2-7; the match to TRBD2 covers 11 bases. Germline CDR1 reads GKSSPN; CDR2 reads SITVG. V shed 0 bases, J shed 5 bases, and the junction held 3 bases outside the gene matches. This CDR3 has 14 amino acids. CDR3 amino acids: CAWSLPDWGDEQYF. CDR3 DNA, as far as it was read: TGTGCCTGGAGTCTACCGGACTGGGGGGATGAACAGTAC.